The TCR beta chain described here comes from a study of CD8+ T cells in alopecia areata. As for the study in general: Severity in treated patients was scored by percentage of scalp area affected.

The treatment was: oral pan-JAK inhibitor, 5-10 mg twice daily. Researchers picked out CD4+ and CD8+ T cells from PBMCs by sorting. Trimming took off 5 bases at V and 0 bases at J, with 10 bases between the two ends. CDR3 length: 14 residues. The germline V gene has CDR1 MNHNS and CDR2 SASEGT. Sequencing templates came from extracted RNA that was reverse transcribed into cDNA. Sequencing used immunoSEQ multiplex PCR; TCRdb keeps in-frame clones, though not all of them. The table has around 140,000 clones, roughly 50% seen once. This sample comprised CD8+ T cells sorted from blood, obtained at week 4, from a patient treated with tofacitinib. The clonotype comes from a human donor with alopecia areata. V gene TRBV6-1 combines with J gene TRBJ1-2; D unclear. The CDR3 DNA follows: TGTGCCAGCAGTCCGCCTAGTGCTAACTATGGCTACACCTTC. Encoded protein: CASSPPSANYGYTF.